The 18 T cell receptor beta chains given below trace back to one sample, sequenced in a study of blood T cell repertoires in COVID-19. Generated by immunoSEQ multiplex PCR, the TCRdb table keeps only in-frame clones and is missing some. The data hold about 180,000 clones, with roughly nine tenths observed a single time. Sample: peripheral blood. These receptors were obtained from a man aged 50 to 59 with acute or convalescent COVID-19.

This chain uses TRBV18 with TRBJ2-7; TRBD1 matches at 10 bases. In germline, CDR1 is KGHSH, CDR2 LQKENI. The CDR3 is 14 residues long. The V segment lost 2 bases and the J segment 3 bases; nucleotides outside the gene matches: 1. The chain's CDR3 is CASSPGTGDYEQYF. The CDR3 DNA reads TGTGCCAGCTCACCAGGGACAGGGGACTACGAGCAGTACTTC.

V usage is TRBV27 and J usage is TRBJ2-1; 8 positions agree with TRBD2. The CDR3 is 19 amino acids. V was pared by 4 bases and J by 3 bases, with 17 bases of the junction left unmatched. Per germline, CDR1 MNHEY and CDR2 SMNVEV (reference sequence). The CDR3 coding sequence is TGTGCCAGCAGTTCCCTGGGCCCTCCGGGGGGACTAGACTACAATGAGCAGTTCTTC. Translated: CASSSLGPPGGLDYNEQFF.

V usage is TRBV6-5 and J usage is TRBJ2-2; tentatively, D is TRBD2 (5 bases). Trimming removed 0 bases from V and 2 bases from J, with 10 bases in between. CDR1 is MNHEY and CDR2 is SVGAGI in the germline V gene. The CDR3 contains 16 residues. CDR3 DNA: TGTGCCAGCAGTTACTCGGAGGTAGTAAACACCGGGGAGCTGTTTTTT. Translating it yields CASSYSEVVNTGELFF.

V and J are TRBV27 and TRBJ2-2; D possibly corresponds to TRBD1 (5 bases). Germline CDR1 is MNHEY and CDR2 is SMNVEV (reference sequence). Trimming left V 3 bases short and J 4 bases short, with 6 bases between. CDR3 length equals 13 residues. DNA for the CDR3: TGTGCCAGCAGTTTGGGGCTCACCGGGGAGCTGTTTTTT. It specifies CASSLGLTGELFF.

The rearrangement joins TRBV3-1 (or the pseudogene TRBV3-2) to TRBJ2-3; no firm D call. V was clipped by 3 bases and J by 2 bases, with 9 bases between them. This CDR3 region has 14 residues. CDR1 LGHDT and CDR2 YNNKEL come from the germline V gene (reference sequence). In nucleotides, the CDR3 is TGTGCCAGCAGCCAGTCCCCAATCACAGATACGCAGTATTTT. Translation gives CASSQSPITDTQYF.

The table lists this clone with a count of one. The V gene is TRBV9, the J gene TRBJ2-4; tentatively, D is TRBD1 (6 bases). The CDR3 is 16 amino acids. With 0 bases removed from V and 2 bases from J, the gap between germline ends came to 12 bases. The germline V gene has CDR1 SGDLS and CDR2 YYNGEE. The CDR3 loop is CASSVGGGSSKNIQYF. DNA for the CDR3: TGTGCCAGCAGCGTAGGAGGGGGATCGTCCAAAAACATTCAGTACTTC.

The chain is built from TRBV7-9 and TRBJ1-2; D gene ambiguous. The CDR3 has 13 amino acids. Germline CDR1 reads SEHNR; CDR2 reads FQNEAQ (reference sequence). V dropped 0 bases and J dropped 7 bases, with 9 bases sitting between them. CDR3 residues: CASSLATRTGYTF. DNA of the CDR3: TGTGCCAGCAGCTTAGCGACAAGAACTGGCTACACCTTC.

The V call is TRBV2, the J call TRBJ1-2, with TRBD1 identical over 8 bases. CDR1 and CDR2 from the germline V gene are SNHLY and FYNNEI. This CDR3 spans 14 amino acids. The V segment lost 7 bases and the J segment 2 bases; nucleotides outside the gene matches: 6. The CDR3: CASTRRDRNYGYTF. In DNA, the CDR3 is TGTGCCAGCACCCGCCGGGACAGGAACTATGGCTACACCTTC.

The rearrangement joins TRBV10-3 to TRBJ2-3; unclear D gene. CDR1 is ENHRY and CDR2 is SYGVKD in the germline V gene. The CDR3 has 13 amino acids. The V gene lost 0 bases and the J gene lost 7 bases, with 8 bases spanning the gap. The CDR3 DNA reads as TGTGCCATCAGTGAGTCTTCCGTAAATACGCAGTATTTT. Its translation is CAISESSVNTQYF.

The chain carries TRBV27 and TRBJ2-1; D unresolved. V was pared by 1 base and J by 6 bases, with 16 bases between. Germline loops: CDR1 MNHEY, CDR2 SMNVEV (reference sequence). This CDR3 is 16 amino acids long. CDR3 DNA: TGTGCCAGCAGTTTATTAAAGGAGACGCCGGGCAATGAGCAGTTCTTC. This translates into CASSLLKETPGNEQFF.

J is TRBJ1-2 and V is TRBV5-4; 7 bases match TRBD1. Trimming removed 2 bases from V and 4 bases from J; junction bases left unmatched: 8. Germline values: CDR1 SGHNT, CDR2 YYREEE (reference sequence). This CDR3 spans 15 amino acids. CDR3 nucleotides: TGTGCCAGCAGCTTTGGAGGGGGCGAGAGCTATGGCTACACCTTC. Protein sequence: CASSFGGGESYGYTF.

This chain links TRBV2 with TRBJ2-7; D is ambiguous. Germline CDR1 is SNHLY and CDR2 is FYNNEI. This CDR3 region has 13 residues. V was pared by 2 bases and J by 0 bases, with 5 bases between. The CDR3 DNA follows: TGTGCCAGCAGTGAACAGGCCTCCTACGAGCAGTACTTC. The encoded protein is CASSEQASYEQYF.

Remarks on this clone: Germline and junction disagree at one end, which may indicate a read error. J is TRBJ2-1 and V is TRBV7-7, with 14 bases identical to TRBD2. The CDR3 is 16 residues long. The germline CDR1 and CDR2 sequences are SSHAT and FNYEAQ (reference sequence). The CDR3: CASSPRTSGGYNEQFF. The CDR3, as DNA: TGTGCTAGCAGCCCGAGGACTAGCGGGGGGTACAATGAGCAGTTCTTC.

This chain connects TRBV28 to TRBJ1-2, with 10 bases lining up with TRBD1. The CDR3 runs 14 residues. V gave up 6 bases and J gave up 4 bases; unmatched junction bases: 5. Germline V lookup: CDR1 MDHEN, CDR2 SYDVKM. CDR3 bases: TGTGCCAGCAGCTCCGGACAGGGGGGCTATGGCTACACCTTC. It codes for CASSSGQGGYGYTF.

The chain is built from TRBV12-3 or TRBV12-4 and TRBJ1-2; D is unresolved. The CDR3 covers 12 residues. Trimming took 3 bases from V and 8 from J, leaving 10 bases between them. CDR3 region: CASSFGSTGYTF. The DNA for the CDR3 is TGTGCCAGCAGTTTTGGTTCTACGGGCTACACCTTC.

This chain links TRBV5-8 with TRBJ2-1, with a tentative D call TRBD2 (6 bases). From germline, CDR1 is SGHTS and CDR2 YDEGEE. V lost 2 bases, J lost 4 bases, and 10 bases lay in between. The CDR3 is made up of 14 amino acids. CDR3 sequence reads: CASSFRTKYNEQFF. CDR3 nucleotides: TGTGCCAGCAGCTTCCGGACTAAATACAATGAGCAGTTCTTC.

V and J are TRBV7-2 and TRBJ1-4; TRBD1 is a possible D gene (6 bases). Germline loops: CDR1 SGHTA, CDR2 FQGNSA. The CDR3 runs to 15 residues. V lost 1 base and J 1 base, leaving 7 bases between the germline ends. DNA for the CDR3: TGTGCCAGCAGCTTAGTAGGGGGAACTAATGAAAAACTGTTTTTT. This codes for CASSLVGGTNEKLFF.

The rearrangement joins TRBV3-1 (or the pseudogene TRBV3-2) to TRBJ2-5; D may be TRBD2 (5 bases). V was pared by 0 bases and J by 5 bases, with 13 bases between. Germline values: CDR1 LGHDT, CDR2 YNNKEL (reference sequence). CDR3 length: 15 amino acids. This CDR3 reads CASSQEGSFWETQYF. The CDR3 region has the DNA TGTGCCAGCAGCCAAGAAGGGAGTTTTTGGGAGACCCAGTACTTC.